These 9 T cell receptor beta chains were sequenced from one sample in a study of blood T cell repertoires in COVID-19. This table comes from immunoSEQ multiplex PCR, and its TCRdb copy is limited to in-frame clones, with some not included. The sample contains approximately 320,000 clones, 75% to 85% of which appear only once. Source material: peripheral blood. Source of these receptors: a human donor in a cohort sampled during active COVID-19.

This chain connects TRBV24-1 to TRBJ2-1, with 13 positions matching TRBD2. Germline assignment: CDR1 KGHDR and CDR2 SFDVKD. The CDR3 totals 17 residues. Germline trimming cut 9 bases from V and 5 bases from J; bases unmatched to any gene: 12. The CDR3 DNA follows: TGTGCCACCCGTGGGACTAGCGGGGTTCCATCTAACAATGAGCAGTTCTTC. This translates into CATRGTSGVPSNNEQFF.

The chain employs TRBV24-1 and TRBJ2-5, with D tentatively TRBD2 (7 bases). This CDR3 region has 14 residues. The V and J ends lost 7 bases and 2 bases respectively, with 13 bases between them. Germline CDR1 KGHDR, CDR2 SFDVKD. The CDR3 is CATRDGGAQETQYF. The CDR3 region has the DNA TGTGCCACCAGGGATGGGGGGGCTCAAGAGACCCAGTACTTC.

CDR3 bases: TGTGCCAGCAGTGGTAGAAGGACAGATTATGGCTACACCTTC. This gives the protein CASSGRRTDYGYTF. This chain connects TRBV2 to TRBJ1-2; D possibly corresponds to TRBD1 (6 bases). Per the germline V gene, CDR1 is SNHLY and CDR2 is FYNNEI. The CDR3 has 14 amino acids. V was clipped by 4 bases and J by 5 bases, with 14 bases between them. Supplemented by reference TRBV2 and TRBJ1-2, the full variable domain reads EPEVTQTPSHQVTQMGQEVILRCVPISNHLYFYWYRQILGQKVEFLVSFYNNEISEKSEIFDDQFSVERPDGSNFTLKIRSTKLEDSAMYFCASSGRRTDYGYTFGSGTRLTVV.

V usage is TRBV6-5 and J usage is TRBJ2-1; D is ambiguous. This CDR3 comprises 14 residues. The germline V and J ends were trimmed by 5 bases and 4 bases, with 12 bases remaining between them. CDR1 is MNHEY, CDR2 SVGAGI, per germline. DNA for the CDR3: TGTGCCAGCAGTACACACACAGATTACAATGAGCAGTTCTTC. This gives the protein CASSTHTDYNEQFF.

The chain links TRBV11-2 to TRBJ1-1, with D hard to call. The CDR3 is 13 residues long. The V and J ends lost 7 bases and 1 base respectively, with 10 bases between them. Germline CDR1 is SGHAT and CDR2 is FQNNGV. The CDR3: CASTVRGNTEAFF. The CDR3 coding sequence is TGTGCCAGCACCGTACGCGGGAACACTGAAGCTTTCTTT.

The chain employs TRBV7-9 and TRBJ2-3; 7 bases line up with TRBD2. Germline loops: CDR1 SEHNR, CDR2 FQNEAQ (reference sequence). CDR3 size: 15 residues. V trimming: 5 bases; J trimming: 1 base; junction bases outside the gene matches: 6. The CDR3 nucleotides are TGTGCCAGCAGCCCTACAGGACTAGGCACAGATACGCAGTATTTT. Translation gives CASSPTGLGTDTQYF.

The chain links TRBV19 to TRBJ2-4; D not certain. Trimming shortened V by 2 bases and J by 3 bases, and 8 bases separated the two germline ends. The CDR3 covers 14 residues. In germline, CDR1 is LNHDA, CDR2 SQIVND (reference sequence). The CDR3 sequence: CASSIRGLKNIQYF. The CDR3 DNA is TGTGCCAGTAGTATAAGAGGTCTCAAAAACATTCAGTACTTC.

The CDR3 reads CASSPTGSGNTIYF. The CDR3 DNA sequence: TGTGCCAGCAGTCCGACAGGCTCTGGAAACACCATATATTTT. J is TRBJ1-3 and V is TRBV28; D possibly corresponds to TRBD1 (6 bases). Trimming removed 5 bases from V and 0 bases from J, with 8 bases in between. This CDR3 has 14 residues. Germline V gene lookup returns CDR1 MDHEN and CDR2 SYDVKM.

This clone has just one count. V usage is TRBV2 and J usage is TRBJ1-1, with TRBD1 matching 9 bases. The germline CDR1 and CDR2 sequences are SNHLY and FYNNEI. V trimming: 2 bases; J trimming: 7 bases; junction bases outside the gene matches: 14. CDR3 size: 17 residues. The DNA for the CDR3 is TGTGCCAGCAGTGAAAGGGTTTTCGGACAGGGGAAGATTGAAGCTTTCTTT. This codes for CASSERVFGQGKIEAFF.